The 29 T cell receptor beta chains below come from one sample, sequenced in a study of post-analysis software for immune sequencing data. Their antigens remain unidentified. Study results and caveats: Higher frequency in patients than in controls was seen for roughly 5 TRBV segments, with TRBV5-6, TRBV5-1 and TRBV20-1 among them.

The TCR beta cDNA libraries contained unique molecular identifiers. TCRdb processed the PCR reads anew with MiXCR; each CDR3 protein has one entry. The table records hundreds of thousands of distinct CDR3 sequences, roughly 50% of them present only once. Input material: blood. The receptors were gathered from a girl aged 5-17 years with multiple sclerosis.

This chain joins TRBV29-1 and TRBJ1-1, with D unresolved. The V gene lost 7 bases and the J gene lost 0 bases, with 18 bases spanning the gap. CDR3 size: 15 residues. Germline CDR1 and CDR2: SQVTM and ANQGSEA. The CDR3 bases are TGCAGCGCCTTTAATTCGGTCGGGGTGAACACTGAAGCTTTCTTT. Its protein product is CSAFNSVGVNTEAFF.

This chain joins TRBV7-7 and TRBJ1-1; D is unresolved. The CDR3 runs to 13 residues. V was trimmed by 5 bases and J by 1 base, leaving 8 bases between them. Germline-derived CDR1 and CDR2 are SSHAT and FNYEAQ (reference sequence). CDR3: CASSPVGNTEAFF. The CDR3 bases are TGTGCCAGCAGCCCAGTAGGGAACACTGAAGCTTTCTTT.

The rearrangement uses TRBV6-5 and TRBJ2-5, with a possible D match to TRBD2 (5 bases). Trimming removed 0 bases at V and 0 bases at J, with 5 bases between. CDR1 and CDR2 from the germline V gene are MNHEY and SVGAGI. CDR3 length: 14 residues. CDR3 sequence (DNA): TGTGCCAGCAGTTACTCTAGCGACCAAGAGACCCAGTACTTC. Protein product: CASSYSSDQETQYF.

The sample holds a few counts of this clonotype. This chain links TRBV20-1 with TRBJ2-7, with D tentatively TRBD2 (5 bases). Trimming left V 6 bases short and J 0 bases short, with 18 bases between. Germline CDR1 DFQATT, CDR2 SNEGSKA (reference sequence). There are 15 residues in the CDR3. The CDR3 sequence: CSAIPGGLSSYEQYF. The CDR3 nucleotides are TGCAGTGCAATCCCTGGCGGGCTAAGCTCCTACGAGCAGTACTTC.

This clonotype was detected a few times. The chain's CDR3 is CASLILATSYNEQFF. CDR3 nucleotide sequence: TGTGCCAGCCTAATTTTAGCGACGTCCTACAATGAGCAGTTCTTC. V is TRBV2 and J is TRBJ2-1; weak D call: TRBD2 (5 bases). CDR1 is SNHLY, CDR2 FYNNEI, per germline. V was shortened by 8 bases and J by 1 base, with 15 bases between the two germline ends. The CDR3 spans 15 residues.

V and J are TRBV20-1 and TRBJ2-7; the D gene could be TRBD1 or TRBD2 (5 bases each). Trimming removed 1 base at V and 2 bases at J, with 9 bases between. Per the germline V gene, CDR1 is DFQATT and CDR2 is SNEGSKA (reference sequence). The length of the CDR3 is 13 residues. CDR3 bases: TGCAGTGCTAGAGGAGGGGACCCCTACGAGCAGTACTTC. The encoded protein is CSARGGDPYEQYF.

The rearrangement uses TRBV5-1 and TRBJ2-7; 8 bases fit TRBD2. With the DNA end fitting TRBJ2-1 better, the J assignment may be wrong. CDR1 and CDR2 from the germline V gene are SGHRS and YFSETQ. The CDR3 extends over 19 amino acids. DNA of the CDR3: TGCGCCAGCGGAATAGACACACGGGAGGGCCGGGGTTCCTACAATGAGCAGTTCTTC. This gives the protein CASGIDTREGRGSYNEQFF.

V and J are TRBV29-1 and TRBJ2-2; D unresolved. The V end lost 0 bases, the J end lost 9 bases, and 14 bases lay between the germline ends. The CDR3 contains 14 residues. Germline V gives CDR1 SQVTM, CDR2 ANQGSEA. The CDR3 sequence: CSVEEGTRTRELFF. The CDR3 coding sequence is TGCAGCGTTGAAGAAGGAACAAGAACCAGGGAGCTGTTTTTT.

This clonotype was observed once. The rearrangement uses TRBV20-1 and TRBJ2-1; tentative D call: TRBD2 (5 bases). Germline V gene lookup returns CDR1 DFQATT and CDR2 SNEGSKA (reference sequence). Trimming left V 0 bases short and J 0 bases short, with 12 bases between. The CDR3 has 16 residues. Here the CDR3 reads CSARDPQRSSYNEQFF. The CDR3 nucleotides read TGCAGTGCTAGAGATCCCCAGCGGAGCTCCTACAATGAGCAGTTCTTC.

This clonotype turned up a few times. The CDR3 loop is CASSLGRTPLNEQFF. The CDR3 DNA is TGTGCCAGCAGCTTAGGTAGGACTCCCTTAAATGAGCAGTTCTTC. This rearrangement joins TRBV7-3 to TRBJ2-1, with a tentative D call TRBD2 (5 bases). The CDR3 covers 15 residues. Germline CDR1 SGHTA, CDR2 FQGTGA. Trimming pared 2 bases from V and 7 bases from J, leaving 15 bases between. Using reference TRBV7-3 and TRBJ2-1 for the parts outside the CDR3, the full variable domain is GAGVSQTPSNKVTEKGKYVELRCDPISGHTALYWYRQSLGQGPEFLIYFQGTGAADDSGLPNDRFFAVRPEGSVSTLKIQRTERGDSAVYLCASSLGRTPLNEQFFGPGTRLTVL.

Only a few counts were recorded for this clonotype. The chain is built from TRBV5-6 and TRBJ2-7; TRBD2 matches 12 bases. The CDR3 runs 14 residues. CDR1 and CDR2 from the germline V gene are SGHDT and YYEEEE. Trimming removed 2 bases from V and 5 bases from J; junction bases left unmatched: 2. CDR3 sequence (DNA): TGTGCCAGCAGCTTACGGACTAGCGGGAACGAGCAGTACTTC. Translated, it gives CASSLRTSGNEQYF.

The genes are TRBV7-9 and TRBJ1-4; 10 bases map to TRBD1. In germline, CDR1 is SEHNR, CDR2 FQNEAQ (reference sequence). Trimming at V came to 5 bases and at J to 7 bases, leaving 13 bases not matched to a gene. This CDR3 contains 17 residues. CDR3 coding DNA: TGTGCCAGCAGCGTATCCCGACCGGGACAGGGGACTGAAAAACTGTTTTTT. Residues: CASSVSRPGQGTEKLFF.

This clonotype was seen once. The rearrangement uses TRBV6-4 and TRBJ2-1, with TRBD2 matching over 14 bases. V lost 0 bases, J lost 6 bases, and 1 base stayed unmatched. Per the germline V gene, CDR1 is MRHNA and CDR2 is SNTAGT. The CDR3 has 16 residues. The CDR3 DNA reads TGTGCCAGCAGTGACTCGACTAGCGGGGGGGCCAATGAGCAGTTCTTC. Protein: CASSDSTSGGANEQFF.

This clonotype was recorded a few times. The gene calls are TRBV5-6 and TRBJ2-7; TRBD1 agrees at 7 bases. The CDR3 contains 16 residues. Trimming at V came to 4 bases and at J to 7 bases, leaving 17 bases not matched to a gene. From germline, CDR1 is SGHDT and CDR2 YYEEEE. CDR3: CASSPPRQGLSVEQYF. The CDR3 nucleotides are TGTGCCAGCAGCCCACCTCGACAGGGTTTATCGGTTGAGCAGTACTTC.

The rearrangement uses TRBV6-5 and TRBJ2-3; 12 bases are a match to TRBD2. The V segment lost 2 bases and the J segment 1 base; nucleotides outside the gene matches: 13. The CDR3 loop spans 20 amino acids. Looked up from germline, CDR1 is MNHEY and CDR2 is SVGAGI. The CDR3 is CASSYLLPSGRALGTDTQYF. For the CDR3, the DNA is TGTGCCAGCAGTTACCTACTTCCTAGCGGGAGGGCCCTCGGCACAGATACGCAGTATTTT.

This chain links TRBV25-1 with TRBJ1-1; the D gene is possibly TRBD1 (6 bases). The germline V and J ends were trimmed by 5 bases and 6 bases, with 13 bases remaining between them. The germline V gene has CDR1 MGHDK and CDR2 SYGVNS. The CDR3 runs to 13 residues. The CDR3 protein is CASSLPQGPEAFF. The CDR3 region has the DNA TGTGCCAGCAGTCTTCCACAGGGCCCTGAAGCTTTCTTT.

The chain carries TRBV6-6 and TRBJ1-1; D is unclear. There are 14 residues in the CDR3. Germline CDR1 and CDR2: MNHNY and SVGAGI (reference sequence). Trimming took 8 bases from V and 0 from J, leaving 13 bases between them. The chain's CDR3 is CASWERVMNTEAFF. The CDR3 DNA follows: TGTGCCAGCTGGGAGCGGGTTATGAACACTGAAGCTTTCTTT.

This clonotype was recorded only once. The chain uses TRBV12-3 or TRBV12-4 and TRBJ1-2; 7 bases are a match to TRBD1. Losses at the gene ends were 5 bases for V and 0 bases for J; bases not matched to a gene: 6. CDR3 length equals 15 residues. The CDR3 DNA follows: TGTGCCAGCAGTATTGTTACAGGGGCTAACTATGGCTACACCTTC. It specifies CASSIVTGANYGYTF.

The CDR3 here is CASSQARVINTEAFF. The CDR3 nucleotides read TGTGCCAGCAGCCAAGCGAGGGTAATCAACACTGAAGCTTTCTTT. The chain couples TRBV3-1 to TRBJ1-1; D remains ambiguous. Germline V gene lookup returns CDR1 LGHDT and CDR2 YNNKEL (reference sequence). This CDR3 contains 15 residues. Trimming removed 1 base from V and 2 bases from J, with 11 bases in between.

This clonotype was counted between two and nine times. The V gene is TRBV5-1, the J gene TRBJ2-5; 7 bases map to TRBD1. J was trimmed by 5 bases and V by 4 bases; bases with no gene match: 5. Germline CDR1 SGHRS, CDR2 YFSETQ. The CDR3 is made up of 13 amino acids. CDR3 sequence reads: CASSSTGDETQYF. CDR3 DNA: TGCGCCAGCAGCAGTACAGGGGACGAGACCCAGTACTTC.

This chain's CDR3 is CSARDVGTWGEAFF. The CDR3 bases are TGCAGTGCTAGAGATGTTGGGACTTGGGGTGAAGCTTTCTTT. The chain is built from TRBV20-1 and TRBJ1-1, with a possible D match to TRBD1 (5 bases). Trimming removed 0 bases at V and 7 bases at J, with 15 bases between. The CDR3 loop spans 14 amino acids. In germline, CDR1 is DFQATT, CDR2 SNEGSKA (reference sequence).

The rearrangement uses TRBV29-1 and TRBJ2-1, with 7 bases that match TRBD2. This CDR3 region has 10 residues. Germline V gene data show CDR1 as SQVTM and CDR2 as ANQGSEA. DNA for the CDR3: TGCGGGGGGGTCTACAATGAGCAGTTCTTC. Its protein is CGGVYNEQFF.

V and J are TRBV29-1 and TRBJ2-5; D gene uncertain. The CDR3 runs to 12 residues. Germline lookup yields CDR1 SQVTM and CDR2 ANQGSEA. Trimming took 6 bases from V and 4 from J, leaving 12 bases between them. This CDR3 reads CSVNDGAETQYF. CDR3 bases: TGCAGCGTCAATGACGGCGCAGAGACCCAGTACTTC. Full variable domain (outside the CDR3, taken from reference TRBV29-1 and TRBJ2-5): SAVISQKPSRDICQRGTSLTIQCQVDSQVTMMFWYRQQPGQSLTLIATANQGSEATYESGFVIDKFPISRPNLTFSTLTVSNMSPEDSSIYLCSVNDGAETQYFGPGTRLLVL.

V and J are TRBV5-1 and TRBJ2-7, with D perhaps TRBD1 or TRBD2 (6 bases each). Trimming cost V 1 base and J 0 bases, with 11 bases left between them. CDR3 length: 15 amino acids. The germline gives CDR1 SGHRS, CDR2 YFSETQ. The CDR3 is CASSLSGATSYEQYF. The CDR3 DNA reads TGCGCCAGCAGCTTGTCGGGGGCCACCTCCTACGAGCAGTACTTC.

In its sample, this clonotype was seen many times. The rearrangement links TRBV5-1 to TRBJ2-3; maybe TRBD1 (6 bases). The ends were cut back, 4 bases at V and 4 bases at J, with 13 bases in the middle. The CDR3 has 14 amino acids. The germline gives CDR1 SGHRS, CDR2 YFSETQ. The CDR3 here is CASSIKPGADTQYF. The CDR3 DNA sequence: TGCGCCAGCAGCATTAAACCAGGGGCAGATACGCAGTATTTT.

This clonotype came up a few times. The rearrangement links TRBV29-1 to TRBJ2-5, with 9 nucleotides matching TRBD2. Unmatched junction bases numbered 7, after V lost 0 bases and J lost 2 bases. Germline V gene data show CDR1 as SQVTM and CDR2 as ANQGSEA. This CDR3 comprises 16 residues. The CDR3 spells CSVEDVNSGRQETQYF. DNA of the CDR3: TGCAGCGTTGAAGATGTCAATAGCGGGAGACAAGAGACCCAGTACTTC.

This rearrangement joins TRBV7-6 to TRBJ1-2, with TRBD1 matching over 8 bases. The V and J ends lost 3 bases and 4 bases, in that order; junction bases with no gene match: 7. This CDR3 spans 15 amino acids. Germline CDR1 is SGHVS and CDR2 is FNYEAQ. This CDR3 reads CASSFQTGAVYGYTF. The DNA for the CDR3 is TGTGCCAGCAGCTTTCAGACAGGGGCCGTCTATGGCTACACCTTC.

The rearrangement uses TRBV10-3 and TRBJ2-7, with 8 positions matching TRBD1. The V segment lost 8 bases and the J segment 1 base; nucleotides outside the gene matches: 4. The CDR3 runs 13 residues. Germline V CDR1 and CDR2: ENHRY, SYGVKD. The CDR3 sequence is CAIGGQASYEQYF. The DNA for the CDR3 is TGTGCCATCGGGGGACAGGCTTCCTACGAGCAGTACTTC.

The chain employs TRBV7-3 and TRBJ2-3; D might be TRBD1 (6 bases). Trimming pared 3 bases from V and 4 bases from J, leaving 14 bases between. The germline gives CDR1 SGHTA, CDR2 FQGTGA. The CDR3 runs to 15 residues. CDR3 protein: CASSLGQGWSDTQYF. The DNA for the CDR3 is TGTGCCAGCAGCTTGGGGCAGGGGTGGTCAGATACGCAGTATTTT.